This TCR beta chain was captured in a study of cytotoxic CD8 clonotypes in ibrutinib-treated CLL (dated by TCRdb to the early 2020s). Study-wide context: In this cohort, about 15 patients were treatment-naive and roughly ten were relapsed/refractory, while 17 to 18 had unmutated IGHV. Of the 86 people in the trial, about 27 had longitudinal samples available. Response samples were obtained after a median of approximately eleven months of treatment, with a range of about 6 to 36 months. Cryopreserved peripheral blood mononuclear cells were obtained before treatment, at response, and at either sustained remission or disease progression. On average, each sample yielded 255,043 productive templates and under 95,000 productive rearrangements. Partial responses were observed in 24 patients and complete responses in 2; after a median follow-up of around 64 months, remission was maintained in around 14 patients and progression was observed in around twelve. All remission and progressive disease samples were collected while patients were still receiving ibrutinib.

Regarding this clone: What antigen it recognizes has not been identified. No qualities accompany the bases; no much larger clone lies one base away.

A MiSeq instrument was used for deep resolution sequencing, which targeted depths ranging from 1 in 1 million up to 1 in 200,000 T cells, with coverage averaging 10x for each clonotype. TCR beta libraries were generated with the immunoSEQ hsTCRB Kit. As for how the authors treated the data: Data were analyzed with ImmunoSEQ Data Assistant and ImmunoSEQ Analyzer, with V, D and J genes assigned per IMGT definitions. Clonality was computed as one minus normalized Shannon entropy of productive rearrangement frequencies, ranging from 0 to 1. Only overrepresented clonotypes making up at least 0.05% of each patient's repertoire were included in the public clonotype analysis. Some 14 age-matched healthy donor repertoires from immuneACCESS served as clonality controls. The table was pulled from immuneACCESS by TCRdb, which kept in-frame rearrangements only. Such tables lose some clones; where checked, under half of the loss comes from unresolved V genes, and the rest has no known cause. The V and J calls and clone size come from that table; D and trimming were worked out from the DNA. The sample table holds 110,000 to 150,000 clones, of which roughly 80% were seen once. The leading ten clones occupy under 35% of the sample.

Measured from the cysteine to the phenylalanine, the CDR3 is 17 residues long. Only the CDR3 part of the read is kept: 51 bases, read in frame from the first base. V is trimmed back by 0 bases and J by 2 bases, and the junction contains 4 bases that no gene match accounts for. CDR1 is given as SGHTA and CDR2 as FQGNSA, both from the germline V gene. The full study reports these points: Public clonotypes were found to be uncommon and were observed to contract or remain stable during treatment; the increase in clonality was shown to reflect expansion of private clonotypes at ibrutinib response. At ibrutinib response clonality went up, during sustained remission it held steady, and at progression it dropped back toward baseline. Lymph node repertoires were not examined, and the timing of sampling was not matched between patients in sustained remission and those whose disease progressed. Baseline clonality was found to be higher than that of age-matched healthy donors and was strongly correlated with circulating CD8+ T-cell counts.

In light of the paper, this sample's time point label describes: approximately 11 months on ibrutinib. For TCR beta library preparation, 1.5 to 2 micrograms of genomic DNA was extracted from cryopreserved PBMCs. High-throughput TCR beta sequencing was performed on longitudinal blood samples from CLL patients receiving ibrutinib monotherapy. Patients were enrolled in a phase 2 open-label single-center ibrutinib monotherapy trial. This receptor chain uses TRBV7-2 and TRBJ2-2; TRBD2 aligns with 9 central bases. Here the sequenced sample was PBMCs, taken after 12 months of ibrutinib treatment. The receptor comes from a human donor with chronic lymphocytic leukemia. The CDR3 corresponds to CASSLAGLAVNTGELFF. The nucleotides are TGTGCCAGCAGCTTAGCGGGACTAGCTGTAAACACCGGGGAGCTGTTTTTT. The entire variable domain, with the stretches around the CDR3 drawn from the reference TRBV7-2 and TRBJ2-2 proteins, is GAGVSQSPSNKVTEKGKDVELRCDPISGHTALYWYRQSLGQGLEFLIYFQGNSAPDKSGLPSDRFSAERTGGSVSTLTIQRTQQEDSAVYLCASSLAGLAVNTGELFFGEGSRLTVL.